A selection of T cell receptor beta chains follows, all from one sample in a study of breast tumors, draining lymph nodes, adjacent tissues. TCRdb fed the multiplex PCR reads into MiXCR, producing one record per CDR3 protein. This sample has about 220,000 distinct CDR3 sequences, with less than 45% found just once. The specimen sequenced was axillary lymph node tissue. The receptor source for this set is a female donor with breast cancer. Some clones in this sample may be carry-over from other donors' samples. Both conserved end residues are trimmed from each CDR3. A D gene is named only where the DNA matches it firmly.

d_call,v_call,j_call,cdr3_aa
TRBD1,TRBV20-1,TRBJ2-7,SASKDRTRREQY
-,TRBV2,TRBJ2-5,ASVLGTQY
-,TRBV2,TRBJ1-1,ASTSNMNTEAF
TRBD1,TRBV10-3,TRBJ1-4,AISEGQGVPNEKLF
TRBD2,TRBV5-1,TRBJ2-7,ASSLEAGGGYEQY
-,TRBV7-9,TRBJ1-6,ASSKTSGLTGEQYNSPLH
-,TRBV14,TRBJ2-7,ASSRDAYEQY
-,TRBV20-1,TRBJ2-7,SASPEGPRDPYEQY
TRBD1,TRBV7-9,TRBJ1-2,ASRTITGTGNGYT
TRBD1,TRBV6-5,TRBJ1-4,ASSYSRGTNEKLF
TRBD2,TRBV5-4,TRBJ2-5,ASSLKLAGVETQY
TRBD1,TRBV6-5,TRBJ1-5,ASRLQGGNQPQH
-,TRBV11-2,TRBJ2-5,ASSPNGAGETQY
-,TRBV20-1,TRBJ1-1,SASSGGAARDAF
-,TRBV11-2,TRBJ2-7,ASSLDSSRRVYEQY
TRBD2,TRBV5-1,TRBJ2-1,ASSLAPSGPYNEQF
-,TRBV7-8,TRBJ1-5,ASSQARSQPQH
-,TRBV10-2,TRBJ2-5,ASSTSGFQTQY
-,TRBV2,TRBJ2-1,ARAGQSSYNEQF
-,TRBV6-5,TRBJ1-6,ASSLGLGQGGSPLH
TRBD2,TRBV2,TRBJ2-7,ASRQDEASGRSEQY
TRBD1,TRBV9,TRBJ1-6,ASSVEQGNSPLH
-,TRBV28,TRBJ1-2,ASSPTSSYGYT
TRBD2,TRBV9,TRBJ2-1,ASRGDGSYNEQF
-,TRBV9,TRBJ2-1,ASSVGWQGNGQF
-,TRBV10-3,TRBJ1-5,AISGEGLPDSNQPQH
TRBD1,TRBV6-5,TRBJ1-5,ASTRTGGGSQPQH
TRBD2,TRBV2,TRBJ2-3,ASIGLAGGTDTQY
TRBD2,TRBV20-1,TRBJ2-7,SARDSSGRMDEQY
TRBD2,TRBV12-3/TRBV12-4,TRBJ2-1,ASSFRTSGSSYNEQF
-,TRBV19,TRBJ1-6,ASSIRRGADSPLH
TRBD1,TRBV9,TRBJ1-2,ASSFTGGGYGYT
-,TRBV5-1,TRBJ2-7,ASSARTGPYEQY
TRBD2,TRBV7-6,TRBJ2-5,ASSLKALAGETQY
-,TRBV5-5,TRBJ2-5,ASSFSRRIQETQY
-,TRBV6-5,TRBJ1-5,ASKPPSNQPQH
-,TRBV6-5,TRBJ2-7,ASSYSGENAYEQY